Shown below are 5 T cell receptor beta chains from a single sample sequenced in a study of control samples from healthy donors and cancer patients. Generated by immunoSEQ multiplex PCR, the TCRdb table keeps only in-frame clones and is missing some. The sample has 40,000 to 55,000 clones, 85% to 95% seen once; the top ten hold roughly a fifth. The sample comprised PBMCs. These receptors were taken from a woman between 40 and 55 years old with head and neck cancer.

The chain has TRBV6-6 and TRBJ2-7; D is unresolved. V was shortened by 0 bases and J by 4 bases, with 4 bases between the two germline ends. The CDR3 runs 12 residues. The V gene's germline CDR1 is MNHNY and CDR2 SVGAGI (reference sequence). CDR3 bases: TGTGCCAGCAGTTACTCTACATACGAGCAGTACTTC. This codes for CASSYSTYEQYF.

This chain connects TRBV6-5 to TRBJ1-1; 9 bases fit TRBD1. The CDR3 has 14 residues. Trimming removed 9 bases from V and 1 base from J; junction bases left unmatched: 6. Germline V gene sequence: CDR1 MNHEY, CDR2 SVGAGI. Here the CDR3 DNA reads TGTGCCAGTACCGGGACAGGGACGAACACTGAAGCTTTCTTT. This sequence encodes CASTGTGTNTEAFF.

This clone showed up just once. This chain connects TRBV9 to TRBJ2-1; 7 bases map to TRBD2. J was trimmed by 5 bases and V by 0 bases; bases with no gene match: 14. This CDR3 spans 18 amino acids. Germline CDR1 reads SGDLS; CDR2 reads YYNGEE. This CDR3 reads CASSVVKVGLAVHNEQFF. The DNA of the CDR3 is TGTGCCAGCAGCGTAGTGAAGGTTGGGCTAGCGGTACACAATGAGCAGTTCTTC.

The J gene is TRBJ1-1, the V gene TRBV20-1; D ambiguous. This CDR3 is built from 12 residues. CDR1 is DFQATT and CDR2 is SNEGSKA in the germline V gene (reference sequence). Deletions cut 3 bases from V and 1 base from J, with 6 bases between. CDR3: CSASSGNTEAFF. In nucleotides, the CDR3 is TGCAGTGCTAGTTCAGGGAACACTGAAGCTTTCTTT.

This clone has just one count. V usage is TRBV4-1 and J usage is TRBJ2-1; D is uncertain. There are 16 residues in the CDR3. V was clipped by 1 base and J by 2 bases, with 12 bases between them. CDR1 and CDR2 (germline): MGHRA, YSYEKL. The CDR3 nucleotides are TGCGCCAGCAGCCAAGTGATCTCGGACCCCTACAATGAGCAGTTCTTC. As protein: CASSQVISDPYNEQFF.